This entry is about one T cell receptor beta chain. Its antigen is undetermined. This sample was taken from a study of STAT5B mutations in CD4+ large granular lymphocyte leukemia. Across the study: The CDR3 'QG' motif was associated with a particular HLA allele among healthy donors. Broader study findings: Top patient clones used TRBV06 genes more often: 8/27 versus 2/35 in controls.

The CDR3 is 14 amino acids. Losses at the gene ends were 3 bases for V and 9 bases for J; bases not matched to a gene: 3. CDR1 and CDR2 from the germline V gene are SQVTM and ANQGSEA. Sequencing was at survey level. The protocol was immunoSEQ multiplex PCR, while the TCRdb copy is restricted to in-frame clones and leaves out a portion. The repertoire includes 20,000 to 25,000 clones, 70% to 85% of them detected once, and roughly 3.9% sits in the top ten. Sequenced material: CD4+ T cells from blood buffy coats. The origin of this receptor is a human donor in good health. The chain couples TRBV29-1 to TRBJ2-1, with 15 bases that match TRBD2. In DNA, the CDR3 is TGCAGCGTTGAGGGACTAGCGGGAGGCGGTGAGCAGTTCTTC. Its translation: CSVEGLAGGGEQFF.